Shown below are 26 T cell receptor beta chains from a single sample sequenced in a study of Ad26.COV2.S vaccination and SARS-CoV-2 variants (dated by TCRdb to about 2021). Libraries came from the immunoSEQ multiplex PCR assay. TCRdb limited this immuneACCESS table to in-frame rearrangements with V and J called. A share of clones is missing; checked studies link under half to unresolved V genes, and the rest is unexplained. This sample is represented by 300,000 to 400,000 clones; roughly 90% of them were singletons. The ten largest account for over 5% of the sample. The treatment or condition label for this specimen denotes: some 19 received Ad26.COV2.S at low or high dose, single or two shots; about 5 received placebo; per-sample allocation not given. For vaccine and placebo recipients, the sequenced repertoires came from samples collected on day 63 after the first injection. The sequences come from peripheral blood, collected in a trial of Ad26.COV2.S vaccine versus placebo. These receptors were taken from a person between 18 and 65 years old who received the Ad26.COV2.S COVID-19 vaccine or a placebo.

The chain carries TRBV9 and TRBJ2-1; D is unclear. The V end lost 4 bases, the J end lost 6 bases, and 14 bases lay between the germline ends. CDR1 and CDR2 from the germline V gene are SGDLS and YYNGEE. The CDR3 has 14 residues. Written as DNA, the CDR3 is TGTGCCAGCAGCCCTTACGCGAGTAGCAATGAGCAGTTCTTC. It translates to CASSPYASSNEQFF.

As concerns this clone: At the DNA level, this CDR3 is encoded by other sequences in the same sample as well. The rearrangement links TRBV5-1 to TRBJ2-2; possibly TRBD2 for D (5 bases). Trimming cost V 0 bases and J 4 bases, with 7 bases left between them. The CDR3 totals 14 residues. Germline CDR1 is SGHRS and CDR2 is YFSETQ. In DNA form, the CDR3 reads TGCGCCAGCAGCTTGGGAGGGAGCACCGGGGAGCTGTTTTTT. This gives the protein CASSLGGSTGELFF.

The chain has TRBV13 and TRBJ1-6; 7 nucleotides agree with TRBD1. After removal of 5 bases from V and 0 bases from J, the junction contained 13 bases not matched to a gene. The CDR3 contains 19 residues. Germline CDR1 reads PRHDT; CDR2 reads FYEKMQ (reference sequence). Written as DNA, the CDR3 is TGTGCCAGCAGCCCGTCGTCGCGAGGGGGCAGCTCCTATAATTCACCCCTCCACTTT. Residues: CASSPSSRGGSSYNSPLHF.

The chain has TRBV5-4 and TRBJ2-3; D call uncertain. This CDR3 has 12 amino acids. Germline-derived CDR1 and CDR2 are SGHNT and YYREEE (reference sequence). Trimming took off 4 bases at V and 1 base at J, with 4 bases between the two ends. CDR3 in amino acids: CASSLRTDTQYF. The CDR3 nucleotides are TGTGCCAGCAGCCTGCGCACAGATACGCAGTATTTT.

This sequence joins TRBV13 and TRBJ1-2; 10 bases line up with TRBD1. V lost 5 bases, J lost 3 bases, and 3 bases stayed unmatched. This CDR3 is 14 amino acids long. The germline gives CDR1 PRHDT, CDR2 FYEKMQ (reference sequence). CDR3 DNA: TGTGCCAGCAGCCTCGGGACAGGGGACTATGGCTACACCTTC. Translation gives CASSLGTGDYGYTF. The full variable domain, with the rest looked up from reference TRBV13 and TRBJ1-2, is AAGVIQSPRHLIKEKRETATLKCYPIPRHDTVYWYQQGPGQDPQFLISFYEKMQSDKGSIPDRFSAQQFSDYHSELNMSSLELGDSALYFCASSLGTGDYGYTFGSGTRLTVV.

The chain uses TRBV9 and TRBJ1-1, with D possibly matching TRBD1 (5 bases). Trimming pared 3 bases from V and 5 bases from J, leaving 11 bases between. Germline-derived CDR1 and CDR2 are SGDLS and YYNGEE. The CDR3 has 13 residues. CDR3 in amino acids: CASSAQGVTEAFF. CDR3 in DNA: TGTGCCAGCAGCGCCCAGGGAGTGACTGAAGCTTTCTTT.

The rearrangement uses TRBV6-5 and TRBJ2-5; D may be TRBD1 (6 bases). With 2 bases removed from V and 1 base from J, the gap between germline ends came to 8 bases. The CDR3 loop spans 14 amino acids. CDR1 is MNHEY, CDR2 SVGAGI, per germline. CDR3 in DNA: TGTGCCAGCAGTTACGACAGGTTCCAAGAGACCCAGTACTTC. Its translation is CASSYDRFQETQYF.

V usage is TRBV7-9 and J usage is TRBJ2-2; no clear D. The V and J ends lost 5 bases and 4 bases respectively, with 8 bases between them. Germline V gene sequence: CDR1 SEHNR, CDR2 FQNEAQ (reference sequence). The CDR3 covers 13 residues. The CDR3 region is CASSLPSTGELFF. In DNA, the CDR3 is TGTGCCAGCAGCCTCCCTTCCACCGGGGAGCTGTTTTTT.

V usage is TRBV5-5 and J usage is TRBJ1-2, with 7 bases fitting TRBD1. The CDR3 consists of 16 residues. The germline CDR1 and CDR2 sequences are SGHKS and YYEKEE (reference sequence). V lost 5 bases, J lost 3 bases, and 13 bases stayed unmatched. CDR3: CASSWIVRGGDYGYTF. The CDR3 DNA is TGTGCCAGCAGTTGGATCGTTCGAGGGGGCGACTATGGCTACACCTTC.

V is TRBV5-6 and J is TRBJ2-7; no clear D gene. Trimming shortened V by 5 bases and J by 4 bases, and 10 bases separated the two germline ends. The CDR3 loop spans 12 amino acids. CDR1 and CDR2 from the germline V gene are SGHDT and YYEEEE. This CDR3 is CASRQKPYEQYF. DNA of the CDR3: TGTGCCAGCAGACAAAAACCTTACGAGCAGTACTTC.

The chain employs TRBV10-3 and TRBJ2-2, with D uncertain. V shed 4 bases and J shed 0 bases, with 9 bases lying between them. CDR3 size: 15 residues. Germline V gene sequence: CDR1 ENHRY, CDR2 SYGVKD. CDR3 DNA: TGTGCCATCAGTGCGGGTGGAGCGAACACCGGGGAGCTGTTTTTT. Translation: CAISAGGANTGELFF.

The chain is built from TRBV6-1 and TRBJ1-2; no clear D. The ends were cut back, 1 base at V and 3 bases at J, with 9 bases in the middle. This CDR3 has 14 amino acids. Germline V lookup: CDR1 MNHNS, CDR2 SASEGT. The CDR3 DNA reads TGTGCCAGCAGTGAAGGGCAGGCACACTATGGCTACACCTTC. Translation: CASSEGQAHYGYTF.

V gene TRBV5-4 combines with J gene TRBJ2-3; D is uncertain. This CDR3 spans 15 amino acids. Germline-derived CDR1 and CDR2 are SGHNT and YYREEE (reference sequence). Trimming stripped 0 bases from V and 2 bases from J, with 10 bases between. The CDR3 protein is CASSLAASLTDTQYF. CDR3 nucleotides: TGTGCCAGCAGCTTGGCCGCATCACTCACAGATACGCAGTATTTT.

The chain is built from TRBV7-9 and TRBJ1-6; D is unresolved. CDR3 size: 14 residues. Germline CDR1 and CDR2: SEHNR and FQNEAQ (reference sequence). V lost 1 base and J 4 bases, leaving 5 bases between the germline ends. CDR3 sequence reads: CASSLEQYNSPLHF. CDR3 sequence (DNA): TGTGCCAGCAGCTTAGAACAGTATAATTCACCCCTCCACTTT.

This clone was seen just once. The J gene is TRBJ1-2, the V gene TRBV18; D possibly corresponds to TRBD1 (5 bases). The CDR3 contains 12 residues. Germline CDR1 and CDR2: KGHSH and LQKENI. Between the trimmed V and J ends, which lost 4 bases and 8 bases, there was a span of 11 bases. DNA of the CDR3: TGTGCCAGCTCACACGGGACGGGCGGCTACACCTTC. Its protein product is CASSHGTGGYTF.

This chain connects TRBV29-1 to TRBJ1-1; D is unresolved. Germline V gives CDR1 SQVTM, CDR2 ANQGSEA. V dropped 3 bases and J dropped 2 bases, with 10 bases sitting between them. CDR3 length: 13 residues. CDR3: CSVDGPRNTEAFF. The DNA for the CDR3 is TGCAGCGTTGACGGGCCCAGAAACACTGAAGCTTTCTTT.

This clone was detected a few times. Different DNA sequences within this sample yield the same CDR3. The chain combines TRBV4-3 with TRBJ1-1, with D unresolved. The germline V gene has CDR1 LGHNA and CDR2 YSLEER. The CDR3 has 13 amino acids. The V end lost 1 base, the J end lost 1 base, and 4 bases lay between the germline ends. For the CDR3, the DNA is TGCGCCAGCAGCCAAGGGGGGAACACTGAAGCTTTCTTT. Translated: CASSQGGNTEAFF.

This clone was recorded once. The J gene is TRBJ1-3, the V gene TRBV18; D gene unclear. The CDR3 has 15 amino acids. V lost 5 bases to trimming and J lost 0 bases, with 11 bases between them. Germline loops: CDR1 KGHSH, CDR2 LQKENI. This CDR3 is CASSSDIISGNTIYF. CDR3 bases: TGTGCCAGCTCATCCGACATTATCTCTGGAAACACCATATATTTT.

The J gene is TRBJ2-1, the V gene TRBV1; TRBD2 is taken as the D call from the table, unchecked against the DNA. TRBV1 is recorded as a pseudogene. The length of the CDR3 is 18 residues. The chain's CDR3 is CTSSQEGGSGSSYNEQFF. The CDR3 DNA reads TGCACCAGCAGCCAAGAGGGGGGTAGCGGGAGCTCCTACAATGAGCAGTTCTTC.

The rearrangement links TRBV7-9 to TRBJ1-2; D is perhaps TRBD1 (5 bases). The V and J ends lost 1 base and 1 base respectively, with 7 bases between them. The CDR3 extends over 14 amino acids. Germline CDR1 and CDR2: SEHNR and FQNEAQ (reference sequence). For the CDR3, the DNA is TGTGCCAGCAGCTTAGTGGGACTTAACTATGGCTACACCTTC. It yields the protein CASSLVGLNYGYTF.

This sequence joins TRBV4-2 and TRBJ1-1, with 8 bases aligning to TRBD1. This CDR3 is 13 amino acids long. Losses at the gene ends were 5 bases for V and 3 bases for J; bases not matched to a gene: 2. The V gene's germline CDR1 is LGHNA and CDR2 YNFKEQ. In DNA form, the CDR3 reads TGTGCCAGCAGCTCACAGGGGGACACTGAAGCTTTCTTT. Amino acids: CASSSQGDTEAFF.

The chain recombines TRBV7-2 with TRBJ1-1; D possibly corresponds to TRBD1 (6 bases). The CDR3 is 16 amino acids. The germline V gene has CDR1 SGHTA and CDR2 FQGNSA. Trimming left V 5 bases short and J 5 bases short, with 21 bases between. The CDR3 reads CASSLLSGELGTEAFF. CDR3 bases: TGTGCCAGCAGCCTTCTCTCAGGGGAGTTGGGAACTGAAGCTTTCTTT.

The chain couples TRBV29-1 to TRBJ2-7, with D tentatively TRBD1 (6 bases). This CDR3 has 12 amino acids. Trimming removed 3 bases from V and 1 base from J, with 7 bases in between. Germline CDR1 is SQVTM and CDR2 is ANQGSEA. CDR3 protein: CSVEGHSYEQYF. As DNA, the CDR3 is TGCAGCGTTGAGGGACATTCCTACGAGCAGTACTTC.

V is TRBV10-1 and J is TRBJ1-1; 7 bases agree with TRBD1. V dropped 10 bases and J dropped 5; count of bases not matched to a gene: 10. CDR1 is WNHNN, CDR2 SYGVQD, per germline (reference sequence). The CDR3 totals 13 residues. The CDR3 DNA reads as TGCGCCACCTCCCGACAGGGTCAAACTGAAGCTTTCTTT. Its translation: CATSRQGQTEAFF.

This chain links TRBV19 with TRBJ1-1, with 7 bases lining up with TRBD1. From germline, CDR1 is LNHDA and CDR2 SQIVND (reference sequence). V was clipped by 1 base and J by 6 bases; unmatched bases: 5. The CDR3 extends over 14 amino acids. CDR3 DNA sequence: TGTGCCAGTAGTATAGCTGTTCAGGGGGCTGAAGCTTTCTTT. It encodes CASSIAVQGAEAFF.

J is TRBJ1-1 and V is TRBV19; D remains unclear. Trimming took off 1 base at V and 3 bases at J, with 9 bases between the two ends. Germline CDR1 is LNHDA and CDR2 is SQIVND (reference sequence). CDR3 length: 14 residues. CDR3 in DNA: TGTGCCAGTAGTATAGGTGGGGTGGACACTGAAGCTTTCTTT. Amino acids: CASSIGGVDTEAFF. Full variable domain (rest looked up from reference TRBV19 and TRBJ1-1): DGGITQSPKYLFRKEGQNVTLSCEQNLNHDAMYWYRQDPGQGLRLIYYSQIVNDFQKGDIAEGYSVSREKKESFPLTVTSAQKNPTAFYLCASSIGGVDTEAFFGQGTRLTVV.